These 14 T cell receptor beta chains originate from one sample sequenced in a study of identifying expanded T cells in peripheral blood. Sequencing used immunoSEQ multiplex PCR; TCRdb keeps in-frame clones, though not all of them. The data contain roughly 92,000 clones, around nine tenths of them seen just once; the ten biggest clones take up around a fifth. Source material: blood. The receptors come from a person aged 18 to 70 in good health.

This chain uses TRBV4-3 with TRBJ1-4; 7 bases are shared with TRBD1. V lost 0 bases and J lost 4; bases outside the gene matches: 5. The CDR3 runs 16 residues. Looked up from germline, CDR1 is LGHNA and CDR2 is YSLEER. CDR3 sequence: CASSQEGGRRNEKLFF. The CDR3, as DNA: TGCGCCAGCAGCCAAGAAGGGGGCCGCCGTAATGAAAAACTGTTTTTT.

This clone was observed once. The rearrangement links TRBV7-8 to TRBJ1-2; weak D call: TRBD1 (5 bases). The germline CDR1 and CDR2 sequences are SGHVS and FQNEAQ. Trimming left V 3 bases short and J 8 bases short, with 13 bases between. The CDR3 length is 13 residues. CDR3 residues: CASSLTLTVGYTF. For the CDR3, the DNA is TGTGCCAGCAGCTTGACACTGACAGTCGGCTACACCTTC.

The chain carries TRBV11-2 and TRBJ2-5; either TRBD1 or TRBD2 may fit D (5 bases each). Trimming shortened V by 7 bases and J by 1 base, and 16 bases separated the two germline ends. The CDR3 consists of 15 residues. Germline V CDR1 and CDR2: SGHAT, FQNNGV. CDR3 amino acids: CASTKEWGSQETQYF. In nucleotides, the CDR3 is TGTGCCAGCACCAAGGAATGGGGGAGCCAAGAGACCCAGTACTTC. Drawing the rest from reference TRBV11-2 and TRBJ2-5, the complete variable domain is EAGVAQSPRYKIIEKRQSVAFWCNPISGHATLYWYQQILGQGPKLLIQFQNNGVVDDSQLPKDRFSAERLKGVDSTLKIQPAKLEDSAVYLCASTKEWGSQETQYFGPGTRLLVL.

The chain employs TRBV27 and TRBJ1-3, with 8 bases identical to TRBD1. Germline V gene data show CDR1 as MNHEY and CDR2 as SMNVEV (reference sequence). Trimming took 7 bases from V and 3 from J; bases not matched to a gene: 5. CDR3 length: 14 amino acids. In DNA, the CDR3 is TGTGCCAGCATTCTGGACAGGGATGGAAACACCATATATTTT. Its translation is CASILDRDGNTIYF.

The V and J genes are TRBV18 and TRBJ2-7, with D possibly TRBD1 on 5 matching bases. The V gene's germline CDR1 is KGHSH and CDR2 LQKENI. With 5 bases removed from V and 6 bases from J, the gap between germline ends came to 14 bases. The CDR3 contains 13 residues. CDR3 sequence (DNA): TGTGCCAGCTCAGCGGAGATAGGGGCCGAGCAGTACTTC. Encoded protein: CASSAEIGAEQYF.

CDR3 protein: CASSFSQGRSYEQYF. The CDR3 DNA reads TGCGCCAGCAGTTTCTCACAGGGTCGCTCCTACGAGCAGTACTTC. The rearrangement uses TRBV5-1 and TRBJ2-7; D may be TRBD1 (6 bases). The CDR3 covers 15 residues. Germline assignment: CDR1 SGHRS and CDR2 YFSETQ. V was shortened by 5 bases and J by 0 bases, with 15 bases between the two germline ends.

The chain uses TRBV19 and TRBJ1-2; D not certain. This CDR3 comprises 16 residues. Trimming took off 2 bases at V and 0 bases at J, with 13 bases between the two ends. CDR1 is LNHDA and CDR2 is SQIVND in the germline V gene (reference sequence). The CDR3 sequence is CASSIYSSVANYGYTF. The DNA of the CDR3 is TGTGCCAGTAGTATATACTCCTCCGTAGCTAACTATGGCTACACCTTC.

The CDR3 is CASSLGDVWPYEQYF. The CDR3 coding sequence is TGTGCCAGCAGTTTGGGCGACGTGTGGCCCTACGAGCAGTACTTC. The rearrangement links TRBV27 to TRBJ2-7; D not certain. From germline, CDR1 is MNHEY and CDR2 SMNVEV (reference sequence). Trimming removed 3 bases from V and 2 bases from J, with 14 bases in between. CDR3 length equals 15 residues.

V gene TRBV14 combines with J gene TRBJ1-1, with D hard to call. The CDR3 is 16 amino acids. The V and J ends lost 1 base and 1 base respectively, with 13 bases between them. Looked up from germline, CDR1 is SGHDN and CDR2 is FVKESK. The DNA of the CDR3 is TGTGCCAGCAGCCAAGTACTACGAGGGAAGAACACTGAAGCTTTCTTT. It codes for CASSQVLRGKNTEAFF.

This chain connects TRBV29-1 to TRBJ1-2; D is undetermined. In germline, CDR1 is SQVTM, CDR2 ANQGSEA. The V gene lost 8 bases and the J gene lost 8 bases, with 15 bases spanning the gap. This CDR3 is 11 amino acids long. The CDR3 region is CSSRVQGGYTF. The CDR3 region has the DNA TGCAGCTCAAGGGTTCAAGGCGGCTACACCTTC.

CDR3 bases: TGTGCCAGCAGTGTTGGAGGGTCGTATGGAAACACCATATATTTT. Protein product: CASSVGGSYGNTIYF. This chain links TRBV6-1 with TRBJ1-3; D not resolved. The length of the CDR3 is 15 residues. Germline V gene sequence: CDR1 MNHNS, CDR2 SASEGT. Trimming stripped 4 bases from V and 3 bases from J, with 13 bases between.

The rearrangement uses TRBV2 and TRBJ2-7; D possibly corresponds to TRBD2 (5 bases). CDR1 is SNHLY, CDR2 FYNNEI, per germline. The ends were cut back, 1 base at V and 0 bases at J, with 10 bases in the middle. CDR3 length equals 15 residues. In nucleotides, the CDR3 is TGTGCCAGCAGTGAAGGCCGGGGATTCTCCTACGAGCAGTACTTC. Translation: CASSEGRGFSYEQYF. The full variable domain, rest sourced from reference TRBV2 and TRBJ2-7, is EPEVTQTPSHQVTQMGQEVILRCVPISNHLYFYWYRQILGQKVEFLVSFYNNEISEKSEIFDDQFSVERPDGSNFTLKIRSTKLEDSAMYFCASSEGRGFSYEQYFGPGTRLTVT.

The J gene is TRBJ1-2, the V gene TRBV5-6; unclear D gene. The CDR3 sequence is 14 residues long. V was pared by 3 bases and J by 4 bases, with 13 bases between. Germline V gene lookup returns CDR1 SGHDT and CDR2 YYEEEE. For the CDR3, the DNA is TGTGCCAGCAGCTCCGTTGGGCCCTTCTATGGCTACACCTTC. Translation: CASSSVGPFYGYTF.

The chain joins TRBV13 to TRBJ2-7; 9 nucleotides align to TRBD1. From germline, CDR1 is PRHDT and CDR2 FYEKMQ (reference sequence). The CDR3 covers 14 residues. Unmatched junction bases numbered 2, after V lost 2 bases and J lost 3 bases. The CDR3 loop is CASSLSGQGYEQYF. In nucleotides, the CDR3 is TGTGCCAGCAGCTTATCGGGACAGGGCTACGAGCAGTACTTC.